The rows below give T cell receptor beta chains drawn from one sample of a study of shared clonotypes between healthy human individuals. Sequencing used immunoSEQ multiplex PCR; TCRdb keeps in-frame clones, though not all of them. The repertoire consists of approximately 1.9 million clones, with just under 95% occurring once and the leading ten covering around 1.7%. Sequenced material: naive CD8+ T cells from PBMCs. The source is a man aged 18 to 29 in good health. Some clones in this sample may be carry-over from other donors' samples. Each CDR3 is given with its conserved first and last residue. D genes are given only for firm matches. Expanded clones are given a class, and other clones once, few, many or no size at all.

NA | 15 | TRBJ2-7 | NA | TRBV7-9 | TGTGCCAGCAGTCCCAAGGGCGTTGCGGAATACGAGCAGTACTTC | CASSPKGVAEYEQYF
NA | 14 | TRBJ2-3 | NA | TRBV11-2 | TGTGCCAGCAGCTTACTCCAGGGTAGTGATACGCAGTATTTT | CASSLLQGSDTQYF
NA | 15 | TRBJ2-7 | NA | TRBV18 | TGTGCCAGCTCACCCGGTCCGGGTTCCCCCTACGAGCAGTACTTC | CASSPGPGSPYEQYF
TRBD1 | 14 | TRBJ2-7 | NA | TRBV27 | TGTGCCAGCAGTATAGGACAGGGCGCGGGCGAGCAGTACTTC | CASSIGQGAGEQYF
NA | 15 | TRBJ2-7 | NA | TRBV16 | TGTGCCAGCAGCCAACTGGTCGGCGGCTCCTACGAGCAGTACTTC | CASSQLVGGSYEQYF
TRBD1 | 15 | TRBJ1-2 | NA | TRBV10-3 | TGTGCCATCAGTCTAGTACGGACAGGCACCTATGGCTACACCTTC | CAISLVRTGTYGYTF
NA | 15 | TRBJ2-1 | NA | TRBV19 | TGTGCCAGTAGCCTCTTGGATAGCTCCTACAATGAGCAGTTCTTC | CASSLLDSSYNEQFF
TRBD1 | 14 | TRBJ2-4 | once | TRBV5-4 | TGTGCCAGCAGCCAGGACAGGGATCAGCGTCTTCAGTACTTC | CASSQDRDQRLQYF
NA | 16 | TRBJ2-7 | NA | TRBV4-2 | TGTGCCAGCAGCCAAGGGGTGAAGGGCGCCTCCTACGAGCAGTACTTC | CASSQGVKGASYEQYF
NA | 14 | TRBJ1-1 | few | TRBV19 | TGTGCCAGTAGTATAGACGAGGGTAACACTGAAGCTTTCTTT | CASSIDEGNTEAFF
TRBD1 | 16 | TRBJ1-4 | NA | TRBV2 | TGTGCCAGCAGTGATCCCAAGCGGTACAGGGGCCCTGAACTGTTTTTT | CASSDPKRYRGPELFF
NA | 14 | TRBJ2-7 | NA | TRBV5-1 | TGCGCCAGCAGCTTGGTCACTCCCAGGGACGAGCAGTACTTC | CASSLVTPRDEQYF
NA | 14 | TRBJ2-2 | NA | TRBV6-5 | TGTGCCAGCAGTTACTCGAGAGCCACCGGGGAGCTGTTTTTT | CASSYSRATGELFF
TRBD1 | 11 | TRBJ2-7 | NA | TRBV29-1 | TGCAGCGTGGAACAGGGGAACGAGCAGTACTTC | CSVEQGNEQYF